The 17 T cell receptor beta chains below all came from one sample that was sequenced in a study of blood T cell repertoires in COVID-19. TCRdb's copy holds only in-frame clones and misses some; the assay was immunoSEQ multiplex PCR. The sample records tens of thousands of clones, 85% to 90% being singletons. Sequenced: peripheral blood. The receptors here all came from a man aged 65-85 years with active or convalescent COVID-19.

In this sample, this clone turned up once. V is TRBV10-2 and J is TRBJ2-7; 12 nucleotides align to TRBD1. V was pared by 6 bases and J by 7 bases, with 7 bases of the junction left unmatched. Per germline, CDR1 WSHSY and CDR2 SAAADI. The CDR3 consists of 14 residues. The CDR3 here is CASSAGQGAREQYF. DNA for the CDR3: TGCGCCAGCAGCGCGGGACAGGGGGCGCGTGAGCAGTACTTC.

This clone was detected a few times. The chain is built from TRBV4-2 and TRBJ2-7; 8 nucleotides agree with TRBD2. In germline, CDR1 is LGHNA, CDR2 YNFKEQ. V shed 0 bases and J 4 bases; nucleotides not matched to a gene: 11. The CDR3 runs to 17 residues. The CDR3 coding sequence is TGTGCCAGCAGCCAAGATCTGTCCCAGCGGGAGTGGTACGAGCAGTACTTC. Translating it yields CASSQDLSQREWYEQYF.

The CDR3 protein is CASRTGGFRNQPQHF. The CDR3 DNA reads as TGTGCCAGTCGGACAGGGGGCTTTCGCAATCAGCCCCAGCATTTT. The chain uses TRBV19 and TRBJ1-5; TRBD1 agrees at 11 bases. This CDR3 is built from 15 residues. V lost 8 bases to trimming and J lost 2 bases; unmatched junction nucleotides: 5. The V gene's germline CDR1 is LNHDA and CDR2 SQIVND (reference sequence). The entire variable domain, with the rest obtained from reference TRBV19 and TRBJ1-5, is as follows: DGGITQSPKYLFRKEGQNVTLSCEQNLNHDAMYWYRQDPGQGLRLIYYSQIVNDFQKGDIAEGYSVSREKKESFPLTVTSAQKNPTAFYLCASRTGGFRNQPQHFGDGTRLSIL.

The chain is built from TRBV5-1 and TRBJ2-3; 13 nucleotides line up with TRBD2. Germline loops: CDR1 SGHRS, CDR2 YFSETQ. V gave up 4 bases and J gave up 8 bases; unmatched junction bases: 10. The CDR3 runs 16 residues. CDR3 DNA sequence: TGCGCCAGCAGCCGGGGGACTAGCGGGACGAGAGGTACGCAGTATTTT. Protein sequence: CASSRGTSGTRGTQYF.

V gene TRBV5-1 combines with J gene TRBJ2-7; D is perhaps TRBD1 (6 bases). The CDR3 totals 20 residues. The germline gives CDR1 SGHRS, CDR2 YFSETQ. Trimming cost V 1 base and J 1 base, with 27 bases left between them. In DNA, the CDR3 is TGCGCCAGCAGCTTGAGGTCGTGGGACATTACCACGTTGGGATCCTACGAGCAGTACTTC. Residues: CASSLRSWDITTLGSYEQYF.

The chain joins TRBV27 to TRBJ1-6, with a tentative D call TRBD1 (6 bases). This CDR3 is built from 14 residues. Per the germline V gene, CDR1 is MNHEY and CDR2 is SMNVEV (reference sequence). V was trimmed by 5 bases and J by 10 bases, leaving 15 bases between them. As DNA, the CDR3 is TGTGCCAGCAGTCTAGGACAGCAAGCATCACCCCTCCACTTT. This sequence encodes CASSLGQQASPLHF.

The chain uses TRBV18 and TRBJ2-1; 15 positions agree with TRBD2. This CDR3 has 16 amino acids. V dropped 8 bases and J dropped 0; count of bases not matched to a gene: 2. From germline, CDR1 is KGHSH and CDR2 LQKENI. Here the CDR3 DNA reads TGTGCCAGCCGGACTAGCGGGGGGGACTCCTACAATGAGCAGTTCTTC. It is translated as CASRTSGGDSYNEQFF.

The V and J genes are TRBV11-2 and TRBJ2-2, with D tentatively TRBD1 (6 bases). The CDR3 spans 16 residues. Germline CDR1 and CDR2: SGHAT and FQNNGV. V lost 5 bases to trimming and J lost 0 bases, with 13 bases between them. The chain's CDR3 is CASSPSTGTNTGELFF. The DNA for the CDR3 is TGTGCCAGCAGCCCCTCCACAGGGACGAACACCGGGGAGCTGTTTTTT.

The chain recombines TRBV11-2 with TRBJ2-7; unclear D gene. Germline CDR1 is SGHAT and CDR2 is FQNNGV. CDR3 length: 15 residues. Trimming shortened V by 1 base and J by 2 bases, and 12 bases separated the two germline ends. CDR3 in amino acids: CASSLAPDLTYEQYF. In nucleotides, the CDR3 is TGTGCCAGCAGCTTAGCTCCAGATTTGACCTACGAGCAGTACTTC.

This sequence joins TRBV30 and TRBJ2-3; 8 positions match TRBD2. J lost 5 bases, V lost 0 bases, and 4 bases had no gene match. The CDR3 is made up of 14 amino acids. The V gene's germline CDR1 is GTSNPN and CDR2 SVGIG (reference sequence). The CDR3 sequence is CAWSVTSAGDTQYF. CDR3 coding DNA: TGTGCCTGGAGTGTGACTAGCGCCGGAGATACGCAGTATTTT.

The chain recombines TRBV6-5 with TRBJ1-6; possibly TRBD1 for D (6 bases). V was cut by 4 bases and J by 7 bases, with 11 bases left in between. The CDR3 contains 14 residues. The germline gives CDR1 MNHEY, CDR2 SVGAGI. The chain's CDR3 is CASSWGLGNSPLHF. The CDR3 nucleotides are TGTGCCAGCAGTTGGGGGCTTGGGAATTCACCCCTCCACTTT.

The chain carries TRBV2 and TRBJ2-1, with D uncertain. The ends were cut back, 2 bases at V and 2 bases at J, with 10 bases in the middle. The CDR3 extends over 15 amino acids. The germline V gene has CDR1 SNHLY and CDR2 FYNNEI. The DNA of the CDR3 is TGTGCCAGCAGTGAACTGTGGAGTGCCTACAATGAGCAGTTCTTC. Translation gives CASSELWSAYNEQFF.

The V call is TRBV11-2, the J call TRBJ2-7; D uncertain. Trimming left V 4 bases short and J 2 bases short, with 3 bases between. Germline CDR1 is SGHAT and CDR2 is FQNNGV. This CDR3 has 11 amino acids. CDR3 sequence reads: CASSSAYEQYF. DNA for the CDR3: TGTGCCAGCAGCTCCGCCTACGAGCAGTACTTC. The entire variable domain, with the rest obtained from reference TRBV11-2 and TRBJ2-7, is as follows: EAGVAQSPRYKIIEKRQSVAFWCNPISGHATLYWYQQILGQGPKLLIQFQNNGVVDDSQLPKDRFSAERLKGVDSTLKIQPAKLEDSAVYLCASSSAYEQYFGPGTRLTVT.

This chain joins TRBV11-2 and TRBJ2-7; TRBD1 is a possible D gene (5 bases). V was pared by 0 bases and J by 6 bases, with 9 bases between. CDR3 length: 13 residues. Germline V gives CDR1 SGHAT, CDR2 FQNNGV. This CDR3 reads CASSLEQVTEQYF. In DNA, the CDR3 is TGTGCCAGCAGCTTAGAACAGGTCACCGAGCAGTACTTC.

The chain carries TRBV30 and TRBJ1-1; D remains ambiguous. Germline V gene sequence: CDR1 GTSNPN, CDR2 SVGIG (reference sequence). This CDR3 is built from 10 residues. The ends were cut back, 6 bases at V and 2 bases at J, with 4 bases in the middle. CDR3 in amino acids: CACVNTEAFF. The CDR3 DNA follows: TGTGCCTGTGTAAACACTGAAGCTTTCTTT.

V and J are TRBV12-3 or TRBV12-4 and TRBJ2-7; D gene unclear. The CDR3 has 11 amino acids. The V end lost 1 base, the J end lost 10 bases, and 8 bases lay between the germline ends. CDR3 sequence (DNA): TGTGCCAGCAGTTTAGGGGCACAACAGTACTTC. Protein: CASSLGAQQYF.

This chain joins TRBV5-1 and TRBJ2-6; unclear D gene. Germline lookup yields CDR1 SGHRS and CDR2 YFSETQ. The CDR3 consists of 14 residues. Trimming took off 4 bases at V and 4 bases at J, with 9 bases between the two ends. CDR3 sequence: CASSLLSGANVLTF. In DNA, the CDR3 is TGCGCCAGCAGCCTCTTGAGCGGGGCCAACGTCCTGACTTTC.